One sample yielded the 11 T cell receptor beta chains listed below, sequenced in a study of blood T cell repertoires in COVID-19. TCRdb keeps only in-frame clones here, not all; method: immunoSEQ multiplex PCR. The sample has under 400,000 clones, 90% seen once; the top ten hold 6.5%. The specimen was peripheral blood. The source is a man in his late teens or twenties with active or convalescent COVID-19.

V is TRBV6-5 and J is TRBJ2-2; 8 bases match TRBD1. Germline trimming cut 2 bases from V and 6 bases from J; bases unmatched to any gene: 5. The CDR3 extends over 15 amino acids. The germline gives CDR1 MNHEY, CDR2 SVGAGI. The CDR3 reads CASSYDRGRAGELFF. For the CDR3, the DNA is TGTGCCAGCAGTTACGACAGGGGTCGTGCCGGGGAGCTGTTTTTT.

V and J are TRBV7-2 and TRBJ1-1; D possibly corresponds to TRBD1 (5 bases). V lost 4 bases and J 5 bases, leaving 8 bases between the germline ends. The CDR3 loop spans 12 amino acids. Germline CDR1 is SGHTA and CDR2 is FQGNSA. The CDR3 DNA sequence: TGTGCCAGCAGCTCACAGGTAACTGAAGCTTTCTTT. Protein product: CASSSQVTEAFF.

V and J are TRBV14 and TRBJ1-6, with TRBD1 matching 7 bases. Germline trimming cut 0 bases from V and 7 bases from J; bases unmatched to any gene: 3. The germline V gene encodes CDR1 SGHDN and CDR2 FVKESK. There are 15 residues in the CDR3. This CDR3 reads CASSQEPGGNSPLHF. CDR3 bases: TGTGCCAGCAGCCAAGAGCCAGGGGGAAATTCACCCCTCCACTTT.

The rearrangement uses TRBV4-1 and TRBJ2-7; tentative D call: TRBD1 (6 bases). This CDR3 is 15 amino acids long. In germline, CDR1 is MGHRA, CDR2 YSYEKL. V was clipped by 3 bases and J by 0 bases, with 12 bases between them. The CDR3 reads CASSHYPDSSYEQYF. The CDR3 DNA is TGCGCCAGCAGCCACTACCCGGACAGCTCCTACGAGCAGTACTTC.

This chain connects TRBV4-3 to TRBJ2-1; D ambiguous. The CDR3 is 16 amino acids. V dropped 1 base and J dropped 0 bases, with 10 bases sitting between them. CDR1 and CDR2 (germline): LGHNA, YSLEER. CDR3 region: CASSQGQSISYNEQFF. CDR3 bases: TGCGCCAGCAGCCAAGGGCAGTCCATCTCCTACAATGAGCAGTTCTTC.

The chain uses TRBV6-5 and TRBJ2-5; 9 bases map to TRBD1. J gave up 6 bases and V 2 bases, and 10 bases lay outside the gene matches. From germline, CDR1 is MNHEY and CDR2 SVGAGI. The CDR3 is made up of 16 amino acids. This chain's CDR3 is CASSYPTTGGRKTQYF. The CDR3 nucleotides read TGTGCCAGCAGTTACCCTACTACAGGGGGCAGGAAGACCCAGTACTTC.

The chain couples TRBV5-4 to TRBJ2-1; 8 nucleotides agree with TRBD1. With 4 bases clipped from V and 6 bases from J, the junction kept 9 bases outside the gene matches. Germline loops: CDR1 SGHNT, CDR2 YYREEE (reference sequence). The CDR3 spans 15 residues. The CDR3 reads CASSHRGYGGNEQFF. The CDR3 nucleotides read TGTGCCAGCAGCCACAGGGGGTACGGTGGCAATGAGCAGTTCTTC.

The chain recombines TRBV4-1 with TRBJ1-2, with TRBD1 matching 7 bases. From germline, CDR1 is MGHRA and CDR2 YSYEKL. With V trimmed by 6 bases and J by 0 bases, 10 bases remained unmatched. This CDR3 spans 16 amino acids. CDR3 region: CASRLPGQASNYGYTF. The CDR3 region has the DNA TGCGCCAGCAGACTCCCCGGACAGGCTTCTAACTATGGCTACACCTTC.

The J gene is TRBJ1-5, the V gene TRBV7-2, with D possibly being TRBD1 (6 bases). Germline CDR1 SGHTA, CDR2 FQGNSA. The CDR3 is 16 amino acids. V shed 5 bases and J shed 0 bases, with 14 bases lying between them. The CDR3 region is CASSERTDYSNQPQHF. The DNA for the CDR3 is TGTGCCAGCAGCGAAAGGACAGATTATAGCAATCAGCCCCAGCATTTT.

V and J are TRBV4-3 and TRBJ1-1; 9 bases match TRBD1. After removal of 2 bases from V and 7 bases from J, the junction contained 5 bases not matched to a gene. The CDR3 has 14 residues. The germline CDR1 and CDR2 sequences are LGHNA and YSLEER. The CDR3 here is CASSQRDRENEAFF. In DNA, the CDR3 is TGCGCCAGCAGCCAACGGGACAGGGAAAATGAAGCTTTCTTT.

The chain has TRBV7-9 and TRBJ2-1; 8 positions match TRBD1. CDR3 length: 16 amino acids. CDR1 SEHNR and CDR2 FQNEAQ come from the germline V gene (reference sequence). Trimming cost V 5 bases and J 1 base; bases outside gene matches: 7. The CDR3 here is CASSPQGATSYNEQFF. CDR3 in DNA: TGTGCCAGCAGCCCCCAGGGGGCCACATCCTACAATGAGCAGTTCTTC.